In its sample, the clone carrying this TCR beta chain was seen many times. The antigen is undetermined. Germline assignment: CDR1 MDHEN and CDR2 SYDVKM. V was pared by 5 bases and J by 3 bases, with 4 bases of the junction left unmatched. The CDR3 is 13 amino acids. TCRdb passed the 5' RACE reads through MiXCR, listing each CDR3 protein once. The data hold some 210,000 distinct CDR3 sequences, with roughly a tenth observed a single time. The data are from a study of T-cell memory formation after mild COVID-19. At the level of the study: Across donors, TCR clusters were largely donor specific.

Points from the study as a whole: Mostly located in CM and EM were contracting CD4+ clones, with contracting CD8+ clones located in EMRA. Certain responding clones were present in pre-infection memory, suggesting participation of cross-reactive memory.

The sample comprised PBMCs or a T cell subset sorted from them (not recorded which). This sequence originates from a man between 18 and 35 years old who had mild COVID-19 (a few samples of this study predate the infection). Cell type and time point are not known. The chain combines TRBV28 with TRBJ2-7; 7 bases fit TRBD1. CDR3 residues: CASSGGQNYEQYF. The CDR3 bases are TGTGCCAGCAGTGGGGGACAGAACTACGAGCAGTACTTC.